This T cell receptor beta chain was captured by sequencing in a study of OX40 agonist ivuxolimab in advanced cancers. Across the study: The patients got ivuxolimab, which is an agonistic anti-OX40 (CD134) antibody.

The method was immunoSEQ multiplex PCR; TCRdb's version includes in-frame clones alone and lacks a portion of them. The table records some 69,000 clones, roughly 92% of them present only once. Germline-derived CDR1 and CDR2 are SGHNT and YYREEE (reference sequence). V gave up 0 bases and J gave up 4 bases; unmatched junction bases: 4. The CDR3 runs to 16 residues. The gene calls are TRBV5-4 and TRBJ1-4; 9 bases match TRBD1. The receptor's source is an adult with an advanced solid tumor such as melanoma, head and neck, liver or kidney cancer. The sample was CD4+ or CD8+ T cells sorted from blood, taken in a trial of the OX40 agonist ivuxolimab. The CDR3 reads CASSLGGQGGNEKLFF. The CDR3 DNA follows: TGTGCCAGCAGCTTGGGGGGACAGGGCGGTAATGAAAAACTGTTTTTT.